Listed here is a single T cell receptor beta chain. The data are from a study of blood T cell repertoires in COVID-19. At the level of the study: In each case, the material was cDNA or gDNA derived from T cells, B-cell-depleted T cells, or PBMCs.

TCRdb's copy holds only in-frame clones and misses some; the assay was immunoSEQ multiplex PCR. The table has 3,000 to 4,000 clones, around 89% seen once. Specimen: peripheral blood. This clonotype originated in a human donor with active COVID-19. The donor label of this sample is uncertain.

The CDR3 is CASSQAGGQYNEQFF. The CDR3 region has the DNA TGTGCCAGCAGCCAGGCGGGGGGCCAATACAATGAGCAGTTCTTC. The chain joins TRBV3-1 (or the pseudogene TRBV3-2) to TRBJ2-1; 8 nucleotides agree with TRBD2. Germline trimming cut 3 bases from V and 4 bases from J; bases unmatched to any gene: 5. The germline gives CDR1 LGHDT, CDR2 YNNKEL (reference sequence). The CDR3 runs to 15 residues.